The next 27 T cell receptor beta chains were all read from a single sample in a study of blood T cells in healthy people across ages. Sample-barcoded 5' priming and a J-beta primer mix drove a second PCR of about 6 to 11 cycles. Each CDR3 protein is one row after TCRdb ran MiXCR on the 5' RACE reads. The data hold about 1.8 million distinct CDR3 sequences, with less than 50% observed a single time. Sequencing was performed on blood. Receptor source: a middle-aged woman in good health.

The chain is built from TRBV6-6 and TRBJ2-7, with D unclear. V was cut by 4 bases and J by 10 bases, with 11 bases left in between. CDR1 and CDR2 from the germline V gene are MNHNY and SVGAGI (reference sequence). There are 11 residues in the CDR3. The CDR3 nucleotides read TGTGCCAGCAGTTTCTCTCGGTCCCAGTACTTC. This codes for CASSFSRSQYF.

This clonotype appeared a few times. The CDR3 DNA is TGTGCCAGCAGTCCGGGGCCCTTCTACGAGCAGTACTTC. Translating gives CASSPGPFYEQYF. The chain uses TRBV27 and TRBJ2-7, with D perhaps TRBD1 or TRBD2 (5 bases each). The V end lost 5 bases, the J end lost 3 bases, and 11 bases lay between the germline ends. The CDR3 loop spans 13 amino acids. In germline, CDR1 is MNHEY, CDR2 SMNVEV (reference sequence).

Concerning this clonotype: Just one base apart from a much larger clone, this may be a read error. The genes are TRBV20-1 and TRBJ2-1; TRBD2 is a possible D gene (6 bases). Germline values: CDR1 DFQATT, CDR2 SNEGSKA (reference sequence). The CDR3 extends over 13 amino acids. The V gene lost 3 bases and the J gene lost 5 bases, with 11 bases spanning the gap. CDR3 sequence (DNA): TGCAGTGCTAGTGGTTGGGGGGACAATGAGCAGTTCTTC. This translates into CSASGWGDNEQFF.

V gene TRBV7-2 combines with J gene TRBJ1-6, with D uncertain. In germline, CDR1 is SGHTA, CDR2 FQGNSA. V lost 3 bases to trimming and J lost 7 bases, with 13 bases between them. There are 15 residues in the CDR3. The CDR3 sequence: CASSFEQIRNSPLHF. The CDR3 DNA reads as TGTGCCAGCAGCTTTGAACAGATTAGGAATTCACCCCTCCACTTT.

This chain joins TRBV24-1 and TRBJ2-7, with 9 bases lining up with TRBD1. The germline CDR1 and CDR2 sequences are KGHDR and SFDVKD. There are 16 residues in the CDR3. J was trimmed by 4 bases and V by 2 bases; bases with no gene match: 8. In DNA form, the CDR3 reads TGTGCCACCAGTGATTCGAGAACAGGGGGCGTTTACGAGCAGTACTTC. Translated, it gives CATSDSRTGGVYEQYF.

This chain links TRBV29-1 with TRBJ2-1; TRBD2 aligns across 14 bases. The CDR3 is made up of 16 amino acids. Germline CDR1 is SQVTM and CDR2 is ANQGSEA. The junction had 4 bases not matched to a gene; V was cut back by 3 bases and J by 3 bases. For the CDR3, the DNA is TGCAGCGTTGAGGGACTAGCGGGGGTTCTCTACAATGAGCAGTTCTTC. Translating it yields CSVEGLAGVLYNEQFF.

This clonotype was counted a few times. J is TRBJ2-5 and V is TRBV20-1; D may be TRBD1 (5 bases). The CDR3 spans 14 residues. CDR1 is DFQATT and CDR2 is SNEGSKA in the germline V gene (reference sequence). Trimming cost V 0 bases and J 7 bases, with 15 bases left between them. CDR3 region: CSARDSKGMGTQYF. The CDR3 DNA is TGCAGTGCTAGAGATTCTAAGGGGATGGGGACCCAGTACTTC.

This clonotype turned up a few times. The chain links TRBV10-3 to TRBJ2-5; D uncertain. This CDR3 has 14 amino acids. V gave up 3 bases and J gave up 2 bases, with 10 bases separating them. CDR1 and CDR2 (germline): ENHRY, SYGVKD. CDR3 in amino acids: CAISDQTVQETQYF. CDR3 DNA sequence: TGTGCCATCAGTGATCAAACGGTTCAAGAGACCCAGTACTTC.

V gene TRBV6-6 combines with J gene TRBJ1-5; TRBD1 agrees at 8 bases. V was clipped by 5 bases and J by 6 bases; unmatched bases: 6. The CDR3 totals 14 residues. Germline V CDR1 and CDR2: MNHNY, SVGAGI (reference sequence). The CDR3 is CASSMAGGTQPQHF. CDR3 DNA: TGTGCCAGCAGTATGGCAGGGGGCACTCAGCCCCAGCATTTT.

This chain joins TRBV20-1 and TRBJ2-1; perhaps D is TRBD1 or TRBD2 (6 bases each). CDR3 length: 13 residues. The V gene lost 8 bases and the J gene lost 7 bases, with 18 bases spanning the gap. Germline V gene sequence: CDR1 DFQATT, CDR2 SNEGSKA (reference sequence). The CDR3 is CSSRKGGRNEQFF. The CDR3 region has the DNA TGCAGTTCGAGGAAGGGGGGAAGGAATGAGCAGTTCTTC.

This chain joins TRBV3-1 and TRBJ1-5, with TRBD1 matching 7 bases. Germline-derived CDR1 and CDR2 are LGHDT and YNNKEL (reference sequence). The V segment lost 5 bases and the J segment 4 bases; nucleotides outside the gene matches: 5. The CDR3 is 14 residues long. In nucleotides, the CDR3 is TGTGCCAGCAGCTCACAGGGGCCGAATCAGCCCCAGCATTTT. Its translation is CASSSQGPNQPQHF.

This clonotype appeared a few times. This rearrangement joins TRBV12-3 or TRBV12-4 to TRBJ2-1; 9 bases agree with TRBD2. The CDR3 is 16 residues long. V was clipped by 5 bases and J by 9 bases; unmatched bases: 14. The CDR3 spells CASSPPIAGAGAEQFF. In DNA form, the CDR3 reads TGTGCCAGCAGTCCCCCGATAGCGGGGGCCGGGGCTGAGCAGTTCTTC.

The V call is TRBV10-3, the J call TRBJ2-3, with 10 bases lining up with TRBD2. CDR1 is ENHRY, CDR2 SYGVKD, per germline. J gave up 0 bases and V 5 bases, and 2 bases lay outside the gene matches. CDR3 size: 15 residues. The CDR3 DNA reads as TGTGCCATCAGTTCTAGCGGGGGCAGCACAGATACGCAGTATTTT. This sequence encodes CAISSSGGSTDTQYF.

This clonotype showed up just a few times. The CDR3 region has the DNA TGTGCCAGCAGTTTAGATTCCCATCAGTACCAAGAGACCCAGTACTTC. It yields the protein CASSLDSHQYQETQYF. The chain has TRBV28 and TRBJ2-5; D not resolved. Trimming removed 2 bases from V and 0 bases from J, with 13 bases in between. Looked up from germline, CDR1 is MDHEN and CDR2 is SYDVKM. This CDR3 has 16 residues.

This clonotype was recorded a few times. The V gene is TRBV6-5, the J gene TRBJ2-5, with a weak D call TRBD1 (5 bases). Per germline, CDR1 MNHEY and CDR2 SVGAGI. The CDR3 consists of 14 residues. Trimming stripped 4 bases from V and 4 bases from J, with 13 bases between. The CDR3 DNA sequence: TGTGCCAGCAGTTCGACAGCTATGGGAGAGACCCAGTACTTC. It encodes CASSSTAMGETQYF.

V gene TRBV5-1 combines with J gene TRBJ1-1; D is ambiguous. The CDR3 extends over 14 amino acids. The germline gives CDR1 SGHRS, CDR2 YFSETQ. V was shortened by 0 bases and J by 0 bases, with 6 bases between the two germline ends. The CDR3 loop is CASSLERVNTEAFF. Here the CDR3 DNA reads TGCGCCAGCAGCTTGGAGAGGGTGAACACTGAAGCTTTCTTT.

V gene TRBV29-1 combines with J gene TRBJ1-2, with TRBD1 matching 8 bases. This CDR3 is 15 amino acids long. The V and J ends lost 5 bases and 2 bases, in that order; junction bases with no gene match: 10. Per germline, CDR1 SQVTM and CDR2 ANQGSEA. The CDR3 coding sequence is TGCAGCGTTCCTGACAGGGGCAAAGGAAACTATGGCTACACCTTC. This sequence encodes CSVPDRGKGNYGYTF. Using reference TRBV29-1 and TRBJ1-2 for the parts outside the CDR3, the full variable domain is SAVISQKPSRDICQRGTSLTIQCQVDSQVTMMFWYRQQPGQSLTLIATANQGSEATYESGFVIDKFPISRPNLTFSTLTVSNMSPEDSSIYLCSVPDRGKGNYGYTFGSGTRLTVV.

The J gene is TRBJ2-6, the V gene TRBV2, with D unclear. The CDR3 consists of 14 residues. Germline V gene lookup returns CDR1 SNHLY and CDR2 FYNNEI. V lost 6 bases and J 0 bases, leaving 6 bases between the germline ends. CDR3 in amino acids: CASRPLSGANVLTF. CDR3 in DNA: TGTGCCAGCAGGCCCCTCTCTGGGGCCAACGTCCTGACTTTC.

V and J are TRBV9 and TRBJ1-2; 11 bases align to TRBD1. Looked up from germline, CDR1 is SGDLS and CDR2 is YYNGEE. The CDR3 consists of 19 residues. The trim removed 0 bases at V and 0 bases at J, leaving 10 bases unmatched. The CDR3 here is CASSVATGTGGKTNYGYTF. In nucleotides, the CDR3 is TGTGCCAGCAGCGTAGCTACGGGGACAGGGGGGAAGACTAACTATGGCTACACCTTC. Based on the CDR3 plus reference TRBV9 and TRBJ1-2, the full variable domain is DSGVTQTPKHLITATGQRVTLRCSPRSGDLSVYWYQQSLDQGLQFLIQYYNGEERAKGNILERFSAQQFPDLHSELNLSSLELGDSALYFCASSVATGTGGKTNYGYTFGSGTRLTVV.

This chain uses TRBV6-2 or TRBV6-3 with TRBJ2-7, with 8 bases matching TRBD1. The CDR3 consists of 15 residues. The ends lost 5 bases at V and 5 bases at J; junction bases unmatched: 11. CDR1 and CDR2 (germline): MNHEY, SVGEGT. CDR3 residues: CASSPRGQVGHEQYF. CDR3 nucleotides: TGTGCCAGCAGTCCTCGGGGACAGGTCGGCCACGAGCAGTACTTC.

The V call is TRBV4-2, the J call TRBJ1-2, with a tentative D call TRBD1 (5 bases). Germline V gives CDR1 LGHNA, CDR2 YNFKEQ. The CDR3 runs 16 residues. The V end was cut by 4 bases, the J end by 6 bases, with 21 bases between. DNA of the CDR3: TGTGCCAGCAGCCCGACGGCCGGGGGTTTCAACCATGGCTACACCTTC. The encoded protein is CASSPTAGGFNHGYTF.

In its sample, this clonotype was seen a few times. The chain uses TRBV15 and TRBJ2-7; D is uncertain. Between the trimmed V and J ends, which lost 0 bases and 6 bases, there was a span of 12 bases. CDR3 length: 14 residues. Germline CDR1 and CDR2: LNHNV and YYDKDF (reference sequence). The CDR3 DNA sequence: TGTGCCACCAGCAGAGATCCCCTAGACGGCGAGCAGTACTTC. Its protein product is CATSRDPLDGEQYF.

The rearrangement uses TRBV14 and TRBJ2-4; possibly TRBD2 for D (5 bases). Germline loops: CDR1 SGHDN, CDR2 FVKESK. The CDR3 is 16 residues long. The V end was cut by 1 base, the J end by 8 bases, with 18 bases between. The CDR3 DNA reads as TGTGCCAGCAGCCAAGGAGCGGTCCGAGGTGGGGACATTCAGTACTTC. This codes for CASSQGAVRGGDIQYF.

CDR3 DNA sequence: TGCAGTGCTCTCTGCGTAGCGGGGTGCCCCGAAGCCTACAATGAGCAGTTCTTC. This encodes CSALCVAGCPEAYNEQFF. The chain recombines TRBV20-1 with TRBJ2-1; 8 positions agree with TRBD2. CDR3 length: 18 amino acids. Germline V lookup: CDR1 DFQATT, CDR2 SNEGSKA (reference sequence). With 5 bases clipped from V and 2 bases from J, the junction kept 17 bases outside the gene matches.

V usage is TRBV6-5 and J usage is TRBJ2-5; 9 nucleotides align to TRBD2. With 0 bases clipped from V and 2 bases from J, the junction kept 4 bases outside the gene matches. Germline V lookup: CDR1 MNHEY, CDR2 SVGAGI. The CDR3 is made up of 16 amino acids. The CDR3 spells CASSYSGSGGQETQYF. DNA of the CDR3: TGTGCCAGCAGTTACTCAGGGAGCGGGGGGCAAGAGACCCAGTACTTC.

The CDR3 here is CATSRLRGMNTEAFF. The CDR3 DNA sequence: TGTGCCACCAGCAGACTCAGGGGGATGAACACTGAAGCTTTCTTT. The rearrangement joins TRBV15 to TRBJ1-1; 7 bases agree with TRBD1. In germline, CDR1 is LNHNV, CDR2 YYDKDF (reference sequence). The V and J ends lost 2 bases and 0 bases, in that order; junction bases with no gene match: 3. The CDR3 is 15 amino acids.

V gene TRBV10-3 combines with J gene TRBJ2-1; D ambiguous. V shed 4 bases and J shed 5 bases, with 6 bases lying between them. CDR1 and CDR2 (germline): ENHRY, SYGVKD. CDR3 length: 12 amino acids. The CDR3 DNA reads as TGTGCCATCAGTGGGAGACACAATGAGCAGTTCTTC. Protein product: CAISGRHNEQFF.